Sequencing of this T cell receptor beta chain was carried out in a study of T cell responses to AZD1222 COVID-19 vaccine. A remark on this clone: The antigen is unknown.

V lost 5 bases, J lost 5 bases, and 7 bases lay in between. The CDR3 consists of 12 residues. In germline, CDR1 is MNHEY, CDR2 SVGEGT. TCRdb's table, derived via immunoSEQ multiplex PCR, lists solely in-frame clones and lacks some. The data contain 150,000 or so clones, around 90% of them seen just once; the ten biggest clones take up more than 1.4%. Study outcomes and limitations: Breadth and depth of Spike-specific TCRs rose after two AZD1222 doses. The donors showed a predominance of white British ancestry and of females, with possible underestimation of clonal diversity. Unmutated regions of variants are reportedly targeted by nearly half of spike-specific TCRs.

The sequences come from peripheral blood, collected on day 0 of AZD1222 vaccination. The clonotype comes from an adult in good health. The chain recombines TRBV6-2 or TRBV6-3 with TRBJ2-1; D is perhaps TRBD2 (6 bases). The chain's CDR3 is CASSRENNEQFF. CDR3 nucleotides: TGTGCCAGCAGTCGGGAGAACAATGAGCAGTTCTTC.